Following are 30 T cell receptor beta chains from one sample sequenced in a study of early T cells in non-severe SARS-CoV-2 infection. A single record per CDR3 protein comes from TCRdb applying MiXCR to the 5' RACE reads. The sample shows approximately 98,000 distinct CDR3 sequences, over 10% of them seen only once. The specimen was whole blood. The receptors here all came from an adult who was a healthcare worker with PCR-confirmed SARS-CoV-2 infection or an uninfected control (not recorded which).

The chain employs TRBV4-1 and TRBJ2-2, with 9 nucleotides matching TRBD2. CDR3 size: 15 residues. V lost 1 base and J lost 4; bases outside the gene matches: 1. Germline V CDR1 and CDR2: MGHRA, YSYEKL. CDR3 amino acids: CASSQAAGGTGELFF. As DNA, the CDR3 is TGCGCCAGCAGCCAAGCAGCGGGGGGCACCGGGGAGCTGTTTTTT.

The genes are TRBV7-2 and TRBJ2-7; no firm D call. The V end was cut by 3 bases, the J end by 3 bases, with 15 bases between. The CDR3 consists of 15 residues. CDR1 is SGHTA and CDR2 is FQGNSA in the germline V gene. CDR3 bases: TGTGCCAGCAGCTTGTATACGTCCACAATCTACGAGCAGTACTTC. Translating gives CASSLYTSTIYEQYF.

This clonotype was observed a handful of times. The CDR3 reads CAISEKESNTQYF. The DNA of the CDR3 is TGTGCCATCAGTGAAAAAGAGTCCAACACGCAGTATTTT. This rearrangement joins TRBV10-3 to TRBJ2-3; no reliable D call. CDR3 size: 13 residues. The germline gives CDR1 ENHRY, CDR2 SYGVKD. V gave up 3 bases and J gave up 9 bases, with 13 bases separating them.

The chain links TRBV24-1 to TRBJ2-7; D is possibly TRBD2 (6 bases). The CDR3 length is 15 residues. Germline lookup yields CDR1 KGHDR and CDR2 SFDVKD. Deletions cut 4 bases from V and 0 bases from J, with 12 bases between. CDR3 region: CATSDAGRSSYEQYF. CDR3 DNA: TGTGCCACCAGTGACGCGGGACGGTCCTCCTACGAGCAGTACTTC.

This clonotype was seen many times. The rearrangement links TRBV3-1 to TRBJ2-7; D may correspond to TRBD1 or TRBD2 (5 bases each). Germline V CDR1 and CDR2: LGHDT, YNNKEL (reference sequence). V shed 1 base and J shed 2 bases, with 12 bases lying between them. CDR3 size: 15 residues. The CDR3 bases are TGTGCCAGCAGCCAAGGGGACCCGAAGGCCTACGAGCAGTACTTC. It encodes CASSQGDPKAYEQYF.

This clonotype came up a few times. CDR3 amino acids: CASSSPAAGTTYEQYF. CDR3 nucleotides: TGTGCCAGCAGTTCCCCGGCGGCGGGTACAACCTACGAGCAGTACTTC. The J gene is TRBJ2-7, the V gene TRBV28; possibly TRBD2 for D (5 bases). V shed 4 bases and J shed 2 bases, with 18 bases lying between them. CDR3 length equals 16 residues. Germline CDR1 and CDR2: MDHEN and SYDVKM.

The CDR3 DNA reads as TGTGCCAGCCCTGCGCTCCGGGACAGACTTAGGATAGCGGGAGGAGAGACCCAGTACTTC. It yields the protein CASPALRDRLRIAGGETQYF. The V gene is TRBV2, the J gene TRBJ2-5; 10 positions agree with TRBD2. With 8 bases clipped from V and 4 bases from J, the junction kept 25 bases outside the gene matches. This CDR3 has 20 residues. Germline V gene lookup returns CDR1 SNHLY and CDR2 FYNNEI.

This clonotype was counted ten times or more. The gene calls are TRBV10-3 and TRBJ2-1, with 10 bases identical to TRBD2. The CDR3 loop spans 14 amino acids. After removal of 11 bases from V and 7 bases from J, the junction contained 11 bases not matched to a gene. In germline, CDR1 is ENHRY, CDR2 SYGVKD. The CDR3 nucleotides are TGTGCCCTCGGGGCTAGCGGGAGTCTTAATGAGCAGTTCTTC. Translating gives CALGASGSLNEQFF.

The chain links TRBV6-1 to TRBJ2-3, with D possibly called TRBD1 or TRBD2 (5 bases each). CDR1 is MNHNS, CDR2 SASEGT, per germline. This CDR3 region has 17 residues. Trimming took off 7 bases at V and 0 bases at J, with 20 bases between the two ends. Written as DNA, the CDR3 is TGTGCCAGCATCCCATGGGGCGGTGGGGACAGCACAGATACGCAGTATTTT. It encodes CASIPWGGGDSTDTQYF.

This clonotype has a handful of counts. The chain recombines TRBV29-1 with TRBJ1-1, with D unclear. The CDR3 has 13 amino acids. V lost 1 base and J lost 2, with 8 bases in between. Germline CDR1 is SQVTM and CDR2 is ANQGSEA. CDR3 region: CSVEVSRNTEAFF. The CDR3 nucleotides are TGCAGCGTTGAAGTTAGCCGAAACACTGAAGCTTTCTTT.

The chain joins TRBV3-1 to TRBJ1-1; D uncertain. The CDR3 runs 13 residues. CDR1 is LGHDT, CDR2 YNNKEL, per germline (reference sequence). V was trimmed by 4 bases and J by 7 bases, leaving 13 bases between them. DNA of the CDR3: TGTGCCAGCAGCCTATTGAATGGGCGTGAAGCTTTCTTT. Translating it yields CASSLLNGREAFF.

This clonotype was picked up a small number of times. This chain links TRBV7-9 with TRBJ1-1, with D possibly being TRBD1 (5 bases). The germline CDR1 and CDR2 sequences are SEHNR and FQNEAQ (reference sequence). V was clipped by 5 bases and J by 5 bases, with 12 bases between them. This CDR3 contains 13 residues. The CDR3 loop is CASSPRGGTEAFF. The CDR3 bases are TGTGCCAGCAGCCCTCGTGGGGGTACTGAAGCTTTCTTT.

This chain uses TRBV6-1 with TRBJ1-2, with 8 bases identical to TRBD1. This CDR3 region has 16 residues. The germline gives CDR1 MNHNS, CDR2 SASEGT. With 7 bases clipped from V and 0 bases from J, the junction kept 10 bases outside the gene matches. As DNA, the CDR3 is TGTGCCAGCACTCGATCGGGGACAGGCTCTAACTATGGCTACACCTTC. It specifies CASTRSGTGSNYGYTF.

This clonotype was recorded at least ten times. The chain links TRBV19 to TRBJ2-7, with TRBD2 identical over 7 bases. J lost 3 bases, V lost 11 bases, and 13 bases had no gene match. This CDR3 region has 14 residues. Germline assignment: CDR1 LNHDA and CDR2 SQIVND (reference sequence). The CDR3 here is CASTPWGGSYEQYF. The CDR3 DNA reads TGTGCCTCCACCCCTTGGGGCGGGAGCTACGAGCAGTACTTC.

This clonotype was detected only a few times. V is TRBV20-1 and J is TRBJ1-2, with 9 positions matching TRBD1. The ends lost 2 bases at V and 4 bases at J; junction bases unmatched: 14. The CDR3 is 17 residues long. Germline V gene data show CDR1 as DFQATT and CDR2 as SNEGSKA (reference sequence). The CDR3 loop is CSARLTGTGRLSYGYTF. As DNA, the CDR3 is TGCAGTGCTAGACTAACCGGGACAGGGCGTTTATCCTATGGCTACACCTTC.

The V call is TRBV20-1, the J call TRBJ2-1; 10 bases match TRBD2. The V segment lost 6 bases and the J segment 5 bases; nucleotides outside the gene matches: 10. In germline, CDR1 is DFQATT, CDR2 SNEGSKA (reference sequence). The CDR3 loop spans 15 amino acids. This CDR3 is CSASEREGRNNEQFF. DNA of the CDR3: TGCAGTGCCTCCGAGCGGGAGGGTCGTAACAATGAGCAGTTCTTC.

V usage is TRBV11-2 and J usage is TRBJ2-1; D is uncertain. The CDR3 has 12 amino acids. Trimming stripped 2 bases from V and 8 bases from J, with 7 bases between. In germline, CDR1 is SGHAT, CDR2 FQNNGV. CDR3 in amino acids: CASSLSSDEQFF. The CDR3 DNA reads as TGTGCCAGCAGCTTATCGTCCGATGAGCAGTTCTTC. Drawing the rest from reference TRBV11-2 and TRBJ2-1, the complete variable domain is EAGVAQSPRYKIIEKRQSVAFWCNPISGHATLYWYQQILGQGPKLLIQFQNNGVVDDSQLPKDRFSAERLKGVDSTLKIQPAKLEDSAVYLCASSLSSDEQFFGPGTRLTVL.

The V gene is TRBV30, the J gene TRBJ2-1, with 7 nucleotides matching TRBD2. The CDR3 consists of 11 residues. Germline CDR1 GTSNPN, CDR2 SVGIG (reference sequence). Losses at the gene ends were 5 bases for V and 5 bases for J; bases not matched to a gene: 0. CDR3 sequence: CAWLADNEQFF. CDR3 DNA sequence: TGTGCCTGGCTAGCGGACAATGAGCAGTTCTTC.

The rearrangement uses TRBV6-1 and TRBJ2-1, with 8 bases aligning to TRBD1. The J segment lost 4 bases and the V segment lost 4 bases, leaving 9 bases of the junction unmatched. This CDR3 comprises 16 residues. Germline V gene sequence: CDR1 MNHNS, CDR2 SASEGT. CDR3 in amino acids: CASSAPTGAQYNEQFF. CDR3 nucleotide sequence: TGTGCCAGCAGTGCGCCGACAGGGGCGCAATACAATGAGCAGTTCTTC.

The chain has TRBV7-8 and TRBJ2-7; 9 bases match TRBD2. Per the germline V gene, CDR1 is SGHVS and CDR2 is FQNEAQ. The CDR3 is made up of 16 amino acids. V gave up 1 base and J gave up 2 bases; unmatched junction bases: 6. CDR3 sequence reads: CASSLVVSGGPYEQYF. The CDR3 DNA is TGTGCCAGCAGCTTAGTCGTGAGCGGGGGGCCCTACGAGCAGTACTTC.

There are a few counts of this clonotype. This chain uses TRBV19 with TRBJ1-2; D unresolved. Trimming shortened V by 11 bases and J by 3 bases, and 13 bases separated the two germline ends. This CDR3 region has 12 residues. Germline-derived CDR1 and CDR2 are LNHDA and SQIVND (reference sequence). The CDR3 DNA sequence: TGTGCCTTGCGAAGGACTGACTATGGCTACACCTTC. This codes for CALRRTDYGYTF. The full variable domain, completed using reference TRBV19 and TRBJ1-2, is DGGITQSPKYLFRKEGQNVTLSCEQNLNHDAMYWYRQDPGQGLRLIYYSQIVNDFQKGDIAEGYSVSREKKESFPLTVTSAQKNPTAFYLCALRRTDYGYTFGSGTRLTVV.

This clonotype was seen a few times. The rearrangement joins TRBV5-1 to TRBJ1-2; tentative D call: TRBD1 (5 bases). Trimming shortened V by 3 bases and J by 4 bases, and 13 bases separated the two germline ends. This CDR3 spans 14 amino acids. Germline V lookup: CDR1 SGHRS, CDR2 YFSETQ. The CDR3: CASSYGDLGYGYTF. The CDR3 nucleotides read TGCGCCAGCAGCTATGGGGACCTGGGCTATGGCTACACCTTC.

This clonotype was detected a few times. The chain uses TRBV20-1 and TRBJ1-1, with 10 bases that match TRBD1. In germline, CDR1 is DFQATT, CDR2 SNEGSKA (reference sequence). The CDR3 has 14 residues. Trimming at V came to 7 bases and at J to 7 bases, leaving 12 bases not matched to a gene. The CDR3 is CSGLHGTGVDEAFF. In nucleotides, the CDR3 is TGCAGTGGTCTGCACGGGACAGGGGTGGATGAAGCTTTCTTT.

The chain uses TRBV6-5 and TRBJ2-2; a possible D gene is TRBD1 (6 bases). In germline, CDR1 is MNHEY, CDR2 SVGAGI. The CDR3 spans 17 residues. Trimming shortened V by 6 bases and J by 3 bases, and 20 bases separated the two germline ends. The CDR3 region is CASSPGRSSGDTGELFF. The CDR3 region has the DNA TGTGCCAGCAGCCCGGGGCGGTCCTCAGGGGACACCGGGGAGCTGTTTTTT.

The chain has TRBV7-6 and TRBJ1-1; D call uncertain. Deletions cut 5 bases from V and 1 base from J, with 14 bases between. The CDR3 sequence is 15 residues long. CDR1 SGHVS and CDR2 FNYEAQ come from the germline V gene. The CDR3 DNA reads TGTGCCAGCAGCCAAGTGCCCTCGGGGAACACTGAAGCTTTCTTT. Its translation: CASSQVPSGNTEAFF.

The genes are TRBV12-3 or TRBV12-4 and TRBJ1-6, with TRBD1 identical over 7 bases. J lost 1 base, V lost 7 bases, and 10 bases had no gene match. This CDR3 contains 17 residues. The CDR3 here is CASTAGGGRSYNSPLHF. DNA for the CDR3: TGTGCCAGCACCGCCGGAGGGGGCAGGTCCTATAATTCACCCCTCCACTTT.

J is TRBJ2-7 and V is TRBV29-1; D might be TRBD2 (5 bases). Germline V lookup: CDR1 SQVTM, CDR2 ANQGSEA. V was clipped by 4 bases and J by 7 bases, with 11 bases between them. This CDR3 is built from 11 residues. The DNA for the CDR3 is TGCAGCGTTGTTTCGGGAAGGGAGCAGTACTTC. It codes for CSVVSGREQYF.

This clonotype was counted between two and nine times. The rearrangement links TRBV7-8 to TRBJ2-3; 8 bases line up with TRBD2. Germline V lookup: CDR1 SGHVS, CDR2 FQNEAQ. The V and J ends lost 5 bases and 11 bases, in that order; junction bases with no gene match: 15. The CDR3 contains 15 residues. The DNA of the CDR3 is TGTGCCAGCAGCCCGGGTGAACTAGCGGCCTACAGGCAGTATTTT. Its protein product is CASSPGELAAYRQYF.

J is TRBJ2-1 and V is TRBV12-5; 8 nucleotides agree with TRBD1. Trimming took 4 bases from V and 7 from J; bases not matched to a gene: 12. The CDR3 spans 16 residues. Germline CDR1 reads LGHNT; CDR2 reads FRNRAP. The CDR3 region is CASGSVSGQVFNEQFF. CDR3 in DNA: TGTGCTAGTGGTTCGGTGTCGGGACAGGTCTTTAATGAGCAGTTCTTC.

This chain uses TRBV3-1 with TRBJ1-2, with a tentative D call TRBD1 (6 bases). From germline, CDR1 is LGHDT and CDR2 YNNKEL (reference sequence). V was trimmed by 0 bases and J by 4 bases, leaving 15 bases between them. CDR3 size: 16 residues. CDR3 amino acids: CASSQEGPGASYGYTF. The CDR3 nucleotides are TGTGCCAGCAGCCAAGAAGGACCAGGGGCGAGCTATGGCTACACCTTC.